This T cell receptor (beta chain) stems from a study of blood T cell repertoires in COVID-19. This CDR3 comprises 15 residues. In germline, CDR1 is SGHRS, CDR2 YFSETQ. Germline trimming cut 3 bases from V and 4 bases from J; bases unmatched to any gene: 8. Profiling relied on immunoSEQ multiplex PCR, and the TCRdb table lists in-frame clones only, not all of them. This sample yields over 250,000 clones, of which around 89% are seen a single time; approximately 13% belongs to the top ten. This receptor was identified in a woman aged 55-69 years with acute or convalescent COVID-19. The sequencing sample was made of peripheral blood. V and J are TRBV5-1 and TRBJ2-7, with 9 bases matching TRBD1. CDR3 residues: CASSWGTGRIYEQYF. In DNA, the CDR3 is TGCGCCAGCAGCTGGGGGACAGGGAGGATTTACGAGCAGTACTTC. Full variable domain (outside the CDR3, taken from reference TRBV5-1 and TRBJ2-7): KAGVTQTPRYLIKTRGQQVTLSCSPISGHRSVSWYQQTPGQGLQFLFEYFSETQRNKGNFPGRFSGRQFSNSRSEMNVSTLELGDSALYLCASSWGTGRIYEQYFGPGTRLTVT.